Shown below are 6 T cell receptor beta chains from a single sample sequenced in a study of control samples from healthy donors and cancer patients. Data came from immunoSEQ multiplex PCR; TCRdb stores just in-frame clones and leaves some out. This table has roughly 450,000 clones, approximately 92% appearing once. The sample comprised PBMCs. All receptors come from a man in his forties with head and neck cancer.

This rearrangement joins TRBV6-5 to TRBJ1-2; D might be TRBD1 (6 bases). This CDR3 region has 13 residues. Trimming removed 6 bases at V and 4 bases at J, with 12 bases between. Germline-derived CDR1 and CDR2 are MNHEY and SVGAGI. CDR3 protein: CASRFRTVYGYTF. The CDR3, as DNA: TGTGCCAGCAGATTTCGGACAGTCTATGGCTACACCTTC.

The sample holds one count of this clone. The V and J genes are TRBV7-9 and TRBJ2-1; 7 bases match TRBD2. Per germline, CDR1 SEHNR and CDR2 FQNEAQ (reference sequence). V shed 10 bases, J shed 6 bases, and the junction held 9 bases outside the gene matches. This CDR3 contains 13 residues. CDR3 sequence (DNA): TGTGCCACCTTGCGGGGGTATGTCAATGAGCAGTTCTTC. It translates to CATLRGYVNEQFF.

This chain joins TRBV24-1 and TRBJ2-1; 15 nucleotides agree with TRBD2. Germline lookup yields CDR1 KGHDR and CDR2 SFDVKD. Trimming removed 4 bases from V and 0 bases from J; junction bases left unmatched: 18. The CDR3 has 23 amino acids. The DNA for the CDR3 is TGTGCCACCAGTGAGTCCCCGATCTTTGGGACTAGCGGGAGGTCTAGCTCCTACAATGAGCAGTTCTTC. Encoded protein: CATSESPIFGTSGRSSSYNEQFF.

The chain couples TRBV24-1 to TRBJ1-5, with no clear D. Trimming cost V 5 bases and J 4 bases, with 5 bases left between them. Germline CDR1 KGHDR, CDR2 SFDVKD. This CDR3 spans 12 amino acids. The CDR3 nucleotides read TGTGCCACCAGTGCCGGGAATCAGCCCCAGCATTTT. It specifies CATSAGNQPQHF.

The CDR3 nucleotides read TGTGCCAGCAGCTTAAGCCCGTCAGGCAAAAACATTCAGTACTTC. It translates to CASSLSPSGKNIQYF. The rearrangement joins TRBV11-2 to TRBJ2-4; D gene unclear. Per the germline V gene, CDR1 is SGHAT and CDR2 is FQNNGV. V was shortened by 2 bases and J by 3 bases, with 11 bases between the two germline ends. The length of the CDR3 is 15 residues. Drawing the rest from reference TRBV11-2 and TRBJ2-4, the complete variable domain is EAGVAQSPRYKIIEKRQSVAFWCNPISGHATLYWYQQILGQGPKLLIQFQNNGVVDDSQLPKDRFSAERLKGVDSTLKIQPAKLEDSAVYLCASSLSPSGKNIQYFGAGTRLSVL.

J is TRBJ1-1 and V is TRBV29-1; D is unresolved. The ends were cut back, 7 bases at V and 2 bases at J, with 11 bases in the middle. The length of the CDR3 is 12 residues. The germline CDR1 and CDR2 sequences are SQVTM and ANQGSEA. The CDR3: CSAGAYNTEAFF. The CDR3 DNA reads TGCAGCGCCGGCGCCTATAACACTGAAGCTTTCTTT.